The sequence of this T cell receptor (beta chain) was determined in a study of blood T cell repertoires in COVID-19. Study overall: COVID-19 samples from acute and convalescent phases originated in the United States, Italy and Spain. T cells, B-cell-depleted T cells, or PBMCs provided the cDNA or gDNA that served as material.

The CDR3 runs 13 residues. V shed 4 bases and J shed 4 bases, with 9 bases lying between them. The germline CDR1 and CDR2 sequences are SGHDT and YYEEEE. The authors' processing: Reference gene primers were amplified, and this amplification served to estimate nucleated cell counts. Sequencing was performed with immunoSEQ multiplex PCR; in TCRdb, only in-frame clones are kept and a portion is missing. V and J calls and clone size are given by that table; D and trimming were obtained from the DNA. This table has about 160,000 clones, about 92% appearing once. Sequencing was done on a sample of peripheral blood. The rearrangement links TRBV5-6 to TRBJ1-3; no definite D call. The TCR originated in a man aged 60 to 69 with active or convalescent COVID-19. In nucleotides, the CDR3 is TGTGCCAGCAGCCCGAACTTCGGAAACACCATATATTTT. This sequence encodes CASSPNFGNTIYF.